A selection of T cell receptor beta chains follows, all from one sample in a study of blood T cell repertoires in COVID-19. Assay: immunoSEQ multiplex PCR; the TCRdb copy retains only in-frame clones and omits some. Here the sample spans some 160,000 clones, about four fifths being singletons. The sequencing sample was made of peripheral blood. The source of these receptors is a woman at least 80 years old with acute or convalescent COVID-19. CDR3s include the opening cysteine and the closing phenylalanine or tryptophan. D genes are given only for firm matches. Clone size is not always given. Where it is, it says once, few, many or a class for expanded clones.

D: TRBD2; size: -; J: TRBJ2-7; V: TRBV6-6; CDR3: CASLGLAGDYEQYF; DNA: TGTGCCAGCTTGGGGCTAGCGGGAGATTACGAGCAGTACTTC
D: TRBD2; size: -; J: TRBJ2-7; V: TRBV7-2; CDR3: CASSSRGGGAGSYEQYF; DNA: TGTGCCAGCAGCTCGCGAGGCGGGGGGGCCGGGTCCTACGAGCAGTACTTC
D: TRBD2; size: -; J: TRBJ2-7; V: TRBV5-1; CDR3: CASSIAGATYEQYF; DNA: TGCGCCAGCAGCATAGCGGGGGCGACCTACGAGCAGTACTTC
D: TRBD1; size: -; J: TRBJ1-3; V: TRBV18; CDR3: CASSANSQGGGNTIYF; DNA: TGTGCCAGCTCAGCCAACTCCCAGGGGGGTGGAAACACCATATATTTT
D: -; size: -; J: TRBJ2-1; V: TRBV6-5; CDR3: CASTKDRSYNEQFF; DNA: TGTGCCAGCACCAAAGACAGGAGCTACAATGAGCAGTTCTTC
D: TRBD1; size: -; J: TRBJ1-4; V: TRBV4-1; CDR3: CASSQHRGQSNEKLFF; DNA: TGCGCCAGCAGCCAGCACAGGGGGCAGAGTAATGAAAAACTGTTTTTT
D: -; size: -; J: TRBJ2-2; V: TRBV14; CDR3: CASSQDQWGRYDTGELFF; DNA: TGTGCCAGCAGCCAAGATCAATGGGGCCGGTATGACACCGGGGAGCTGTTTTTT
D: -; size: -; J: TRBJ1-1; V: TRBV21-1; CDR3: CASSERQENTEAFF; DNA: TGTGCCAGCAGCGAACGACAGGAGAACACTGAAGCTTTCTTT
D: -; size: -; J: TRBJ1-5; V: TRBV6-5; CDR3: CASWRGLAQPQHF; DNA: TGTGCCAGCTGGCGAGGGCTCGCTCAGCCCCAGCATTTT
D: TRBD2; size: few; J: TRBJ2-7; V: TRBV7-7; CDR3: CASSQGLGAPEQYF; DNA: TGTGCTAGCAGCCAGGGACTAGGCGCTCCTGAGCAGTACTTC
D: -; size: -; J: TRBJ1-1; V: TRBV28; CDR3: CASTPGQSEAFF; DNA: TGTGCCAGCACCCCAGGGCAGTCTGAAGCTTTCTTT
D: -; size: -; J: TRBJ2-6; V: TRBV10-2; CDR3: CASSPDSSGANVLTF; DNA: TGCGCCAGCAGTCCAGACAGCTCTGGGGCCAACGTCCTGACTTTC
D: -; size: -; J: TRBJ2-7; V: TRBV7-8; CDR3: CASSPQGDSYYEQYF; DNA: TGTGCCAGCAGCCCTCAAGGGGACTCCTACTACGAGCAGTACTTC
D: -; size: -; J: TRBJ1-6; V: TRBV5-4; CDR3: CASSLAGGRGNSPLHF; DNA: TGTGCCAGCAGCTTGGCGGGGGGCAGAGGTAATTCACCCCTCCACTTT
D: TRBD1; size: -; J: TRBJ1-2; V: TRBV28; CDR3: CASSSLDRATGGYTF; DNA: TGTGCCAGCAGTTCATTGGACAGGGCTACGGGGGGCTACACCTTC